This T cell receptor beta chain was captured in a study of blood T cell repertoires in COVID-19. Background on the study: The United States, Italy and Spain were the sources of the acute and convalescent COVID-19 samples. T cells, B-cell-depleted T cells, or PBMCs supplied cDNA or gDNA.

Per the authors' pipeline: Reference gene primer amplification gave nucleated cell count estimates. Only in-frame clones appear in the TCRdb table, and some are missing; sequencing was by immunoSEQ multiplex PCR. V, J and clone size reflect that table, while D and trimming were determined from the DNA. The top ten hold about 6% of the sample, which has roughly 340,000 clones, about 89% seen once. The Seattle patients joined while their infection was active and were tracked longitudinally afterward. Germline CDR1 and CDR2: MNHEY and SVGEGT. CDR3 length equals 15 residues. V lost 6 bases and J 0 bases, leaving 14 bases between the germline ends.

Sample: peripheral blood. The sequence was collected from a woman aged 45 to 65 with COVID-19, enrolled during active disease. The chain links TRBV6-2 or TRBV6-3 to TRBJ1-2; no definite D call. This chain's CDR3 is CASSNPSRANYGYTF. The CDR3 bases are TGTGCCAGCAGCAACCCTTCGAGAGCTAACTATGGCTACACCTTC.